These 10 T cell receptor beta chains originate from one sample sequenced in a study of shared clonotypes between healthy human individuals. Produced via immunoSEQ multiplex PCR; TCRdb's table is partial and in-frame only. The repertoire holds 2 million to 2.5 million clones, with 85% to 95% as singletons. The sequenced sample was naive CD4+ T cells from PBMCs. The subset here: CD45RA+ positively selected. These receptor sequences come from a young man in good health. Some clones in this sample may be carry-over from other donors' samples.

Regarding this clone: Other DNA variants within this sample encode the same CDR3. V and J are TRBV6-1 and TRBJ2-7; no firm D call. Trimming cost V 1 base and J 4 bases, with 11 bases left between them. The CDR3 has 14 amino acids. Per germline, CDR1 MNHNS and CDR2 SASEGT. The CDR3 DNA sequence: TGTGCCAGCAGTGAAGTAGGTAGATCGTACGAGCAGTACTTC. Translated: CASSEVGRSYEQYF.

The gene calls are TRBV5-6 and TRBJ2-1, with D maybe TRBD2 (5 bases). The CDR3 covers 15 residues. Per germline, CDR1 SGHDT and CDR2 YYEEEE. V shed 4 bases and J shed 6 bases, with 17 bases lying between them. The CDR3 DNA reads TGTGCCAGCAGCGGCCTGGGTGACGGAGGCAATGAGCAGTTCTTC. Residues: CASSGLGDGGNEQFF.

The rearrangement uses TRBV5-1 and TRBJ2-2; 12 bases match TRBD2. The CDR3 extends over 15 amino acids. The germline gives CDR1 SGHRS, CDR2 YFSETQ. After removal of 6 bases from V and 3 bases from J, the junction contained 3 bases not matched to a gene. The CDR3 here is CASTRLAGDTGELFF. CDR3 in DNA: TGCGCCAGCACCCGACTAGCGGGAGACACCGGGGAGCTGTTTTTT.

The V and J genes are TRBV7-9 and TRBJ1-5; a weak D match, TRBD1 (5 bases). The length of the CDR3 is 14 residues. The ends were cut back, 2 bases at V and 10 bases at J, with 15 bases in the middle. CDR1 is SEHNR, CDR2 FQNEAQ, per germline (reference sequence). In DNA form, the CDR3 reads TGTGCCAGCAGCTTAATGGGGGTTAATGAACCCCAGCATTTT. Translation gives CASSLMGVNEPQHF.

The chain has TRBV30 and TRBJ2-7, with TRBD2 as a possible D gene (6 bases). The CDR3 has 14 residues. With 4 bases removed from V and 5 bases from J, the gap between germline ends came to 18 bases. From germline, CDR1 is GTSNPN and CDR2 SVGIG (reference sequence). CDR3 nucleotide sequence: TGTGCCTGGAATAAAAGGACCCCGGGGGACGAGCAGTACTTC. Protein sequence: CAWNKRTPGDEQYF.

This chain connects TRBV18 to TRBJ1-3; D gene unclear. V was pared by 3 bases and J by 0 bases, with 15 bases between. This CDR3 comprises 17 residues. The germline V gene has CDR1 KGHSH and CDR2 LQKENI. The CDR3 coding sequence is TGTGCCAGCTCACCCCCGGGAAGCCAGAGCTCTGGAAACACCATATATTTT. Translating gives CASSPPGSQSSGNTIYF.

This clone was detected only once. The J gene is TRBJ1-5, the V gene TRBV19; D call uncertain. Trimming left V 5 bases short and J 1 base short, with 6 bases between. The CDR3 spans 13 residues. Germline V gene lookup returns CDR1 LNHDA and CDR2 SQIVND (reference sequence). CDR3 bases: TGTGCCAGTAGTGATAACAGCAATCAGCCCCAGCATTTT. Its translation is CASSDNSNQPQHF.

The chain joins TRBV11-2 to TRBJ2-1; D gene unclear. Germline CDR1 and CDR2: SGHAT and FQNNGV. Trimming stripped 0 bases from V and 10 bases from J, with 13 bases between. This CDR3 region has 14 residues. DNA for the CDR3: TGTGCCAGCAGCTTAGATAGTGGAGTCGGGGAGCAGTTCTTC. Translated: CASSLDSGVGEQFF.

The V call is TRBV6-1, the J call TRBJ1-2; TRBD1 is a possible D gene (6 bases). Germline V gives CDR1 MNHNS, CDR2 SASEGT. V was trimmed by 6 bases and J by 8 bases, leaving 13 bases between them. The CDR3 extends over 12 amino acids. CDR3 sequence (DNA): TGTGCCAGCAGGAGGGGGGTACGGGGCTACACCTTC. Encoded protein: CASRRGVRGYTF.

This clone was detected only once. The CDR3 sequence: CASSLDPWTGGYEQYF. In DNA, the CDR3 is TGCGCCAGCAGCTTGGATCCCTGGACAGGAGGCTACGAGCAGTACTTC. The V gene is TRBV5-1, the J gene TRBJ2-7, with 7 bases that match TRBD1. Germline CDR1 reads SGHRS; CDR2 reads YFSETQ. Unmatched junction bases numbered 9, after V lost 0 bases and J lost 3 bases. This CDR3 contains 16 residues.